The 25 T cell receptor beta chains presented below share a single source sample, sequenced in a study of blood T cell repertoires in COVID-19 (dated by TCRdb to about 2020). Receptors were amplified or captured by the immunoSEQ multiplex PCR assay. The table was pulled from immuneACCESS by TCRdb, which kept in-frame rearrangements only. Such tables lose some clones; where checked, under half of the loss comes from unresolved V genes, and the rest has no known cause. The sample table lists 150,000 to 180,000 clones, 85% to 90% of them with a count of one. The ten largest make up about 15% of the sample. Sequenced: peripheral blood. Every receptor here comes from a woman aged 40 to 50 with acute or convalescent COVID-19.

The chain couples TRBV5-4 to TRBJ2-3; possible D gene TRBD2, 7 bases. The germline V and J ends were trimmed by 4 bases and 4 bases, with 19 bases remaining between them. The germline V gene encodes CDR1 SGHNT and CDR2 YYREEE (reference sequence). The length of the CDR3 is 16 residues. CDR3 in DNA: TGTGCCAGCAGCCCACTAATCGGCGGGGGCCCAGATACGCAGTATTTT. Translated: CASSPLIGGGPDTQYF.

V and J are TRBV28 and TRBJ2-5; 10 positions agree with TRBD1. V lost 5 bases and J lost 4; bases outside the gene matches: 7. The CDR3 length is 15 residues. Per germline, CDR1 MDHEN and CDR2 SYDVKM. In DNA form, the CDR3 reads TGTGCCAGCAGTCCGGGACAGGGGTCCGGAGAGACCCAGTACTTC. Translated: CASSPGQGSGETQYF. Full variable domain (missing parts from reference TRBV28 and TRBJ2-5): DVKVTQSSRYLVKRTGEKVFLECVQDMDHENMFWYRQDPGLGLRLIYFSYDVKMKEKGDIPEGYSVSREKKERFSLILESASTNQTSMYLCASSPGQGSGETQYFGPGTRLLVL.

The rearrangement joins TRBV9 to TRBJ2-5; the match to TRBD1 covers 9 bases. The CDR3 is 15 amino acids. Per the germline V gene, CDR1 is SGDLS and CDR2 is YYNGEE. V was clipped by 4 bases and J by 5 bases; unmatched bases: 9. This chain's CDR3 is CASSPTGGLRETQYF. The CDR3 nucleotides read TGTGCCAGCAGCCCTACAGGGGGCTTGAGGGAGACCCAGTACTTC.

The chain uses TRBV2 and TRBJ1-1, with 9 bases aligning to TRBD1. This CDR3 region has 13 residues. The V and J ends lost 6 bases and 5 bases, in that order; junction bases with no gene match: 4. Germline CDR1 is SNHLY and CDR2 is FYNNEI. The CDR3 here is CASRYRGLTEAFF. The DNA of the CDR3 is TGTGCCAGCAGGTACAGGGGGCTGACTGAAGCTTTCTTT.

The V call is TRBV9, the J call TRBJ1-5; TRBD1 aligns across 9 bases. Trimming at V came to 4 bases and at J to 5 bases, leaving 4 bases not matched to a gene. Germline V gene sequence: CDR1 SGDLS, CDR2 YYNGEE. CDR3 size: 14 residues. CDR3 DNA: TGTGCCAGCAGCACGACAGGGGGTGATCAGCCCCAGCATTTT. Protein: CASSTTGGDQPQHF.

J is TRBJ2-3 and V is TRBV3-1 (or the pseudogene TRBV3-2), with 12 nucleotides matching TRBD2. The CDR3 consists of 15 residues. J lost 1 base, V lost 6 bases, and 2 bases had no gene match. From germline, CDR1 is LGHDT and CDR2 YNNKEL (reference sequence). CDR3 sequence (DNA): TGTGCCAGCAGGACTAGCGGGAGTGGCACAGATACGCAGTATTTT. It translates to CASRTSGSGTDTQYF.

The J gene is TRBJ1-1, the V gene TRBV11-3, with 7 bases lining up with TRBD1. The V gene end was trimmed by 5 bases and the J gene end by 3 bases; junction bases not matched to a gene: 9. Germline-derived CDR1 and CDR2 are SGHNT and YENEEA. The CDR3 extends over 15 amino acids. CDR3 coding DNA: TGTGCCAGCAGCATCGTCAGGGGGAGATACACTGAAGCTTTCTTT. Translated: CASSIVRGRYTEAFF.

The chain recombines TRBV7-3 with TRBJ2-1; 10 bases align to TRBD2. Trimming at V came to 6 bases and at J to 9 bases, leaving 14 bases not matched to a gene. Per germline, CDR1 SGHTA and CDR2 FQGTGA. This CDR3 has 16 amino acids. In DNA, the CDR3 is TGTGCCAGCAGTTCAATTTTCCTAGCGGGAGTAGGTGAGCAGTTCTTC. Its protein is CASSSIFLAGVGEQFF.

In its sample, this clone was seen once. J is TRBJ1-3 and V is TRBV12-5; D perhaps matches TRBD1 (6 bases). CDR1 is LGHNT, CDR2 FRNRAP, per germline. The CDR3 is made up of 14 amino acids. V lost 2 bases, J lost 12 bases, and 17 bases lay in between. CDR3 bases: TGTGCTAGTGGTTTGCGGACAGTTGGATATCACATATATTTT. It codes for CASGLRTVGYHIYF.

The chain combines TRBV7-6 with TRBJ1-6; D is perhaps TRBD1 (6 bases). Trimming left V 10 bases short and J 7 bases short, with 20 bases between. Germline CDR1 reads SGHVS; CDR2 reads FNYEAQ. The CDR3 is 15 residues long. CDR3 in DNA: TGTGCCACCAGGAAGGGGGACGGGGAAAATTCACCCCTCCACTTT. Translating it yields CATRKGDGENSPLHF.

The CDR3 region is CAISSGLAGGVGELFF. The CDR3 DNA reads as TGTGCCATTTCCTCAGGACTAGCGGGAGGAGTAGGGGAGCTGTTTTTT. This chain links TRBV15 with TRBJ2-2; 14 nucleotides match TRBD2. The CDR3 covers 16 residues. V lost 10 bases, J lost 8 bases, and 12 bases stayed unmatched. Germline CDR1 reads LNHNV; CDR2 reads YYDKDF (reference sequence).

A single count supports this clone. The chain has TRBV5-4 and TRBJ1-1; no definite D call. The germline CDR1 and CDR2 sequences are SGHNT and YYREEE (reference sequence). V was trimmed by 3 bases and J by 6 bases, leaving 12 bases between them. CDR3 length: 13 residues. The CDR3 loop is CASSSGLSAEAFF. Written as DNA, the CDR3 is TGTGCCAGCAGCTCGGGTCTCAGCGCTGAAGCTTTCTTT.

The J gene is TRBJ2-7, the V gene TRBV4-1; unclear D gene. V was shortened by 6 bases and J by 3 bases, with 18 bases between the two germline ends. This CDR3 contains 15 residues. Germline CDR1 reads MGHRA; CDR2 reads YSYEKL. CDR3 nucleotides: TGCGCCAGCAGACCAAAGCTCGGTTCCAACTACGAGCAGTACTTC. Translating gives CASRPKLGSNYEQYF.

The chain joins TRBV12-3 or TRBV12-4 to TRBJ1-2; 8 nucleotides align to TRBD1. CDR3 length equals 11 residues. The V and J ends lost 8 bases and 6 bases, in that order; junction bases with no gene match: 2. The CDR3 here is CASGQGDGYTF. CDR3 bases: TGTGCCAGCGGACAGGGAGATGGCTACACCTTC.

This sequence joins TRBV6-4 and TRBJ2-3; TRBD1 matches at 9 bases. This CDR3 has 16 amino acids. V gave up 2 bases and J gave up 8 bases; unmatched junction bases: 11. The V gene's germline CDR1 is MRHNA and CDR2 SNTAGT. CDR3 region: CASSDNGGQGMGTQYF. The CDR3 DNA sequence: TGTGCCAGCAGTGACAACGGGGGACAGGGAATGGGTACGCAGTATTTT.

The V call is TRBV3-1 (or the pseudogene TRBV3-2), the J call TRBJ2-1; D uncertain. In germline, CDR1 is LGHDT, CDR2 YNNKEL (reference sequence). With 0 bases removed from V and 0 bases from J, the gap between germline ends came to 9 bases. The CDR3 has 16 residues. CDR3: CASSQDSRSSYNEQFF. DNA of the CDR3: TGTGCCAGCAGCCAAGATAGTCGGAGCTCCTACAATGAGCAGTTCTTC.

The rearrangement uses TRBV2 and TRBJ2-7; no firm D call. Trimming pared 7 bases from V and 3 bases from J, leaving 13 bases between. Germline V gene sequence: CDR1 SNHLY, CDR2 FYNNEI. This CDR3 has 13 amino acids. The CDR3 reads CASISTAGYEQYF. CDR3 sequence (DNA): TGTGCCAGCATTTCCACGGCAGGCTACGAGCAGTACTTC.

In DNA, the CDR3 is TGCAGCGTGAGAGACGGGACAGCTAAGTGGGGACAGTTCTTC. Protein sequence: CSVRDGTAKWGQFF. The chain uses TRBV29-1 and TRBJ2-1; 7 bases align to TRBD1. CDR1 is SQVTM, CDR2 ANQGSEA, per germline. The CDR3 consists of 14 residues. Trimming cost V 6 bases and J 13 bases; bases outside gene matches: 18.

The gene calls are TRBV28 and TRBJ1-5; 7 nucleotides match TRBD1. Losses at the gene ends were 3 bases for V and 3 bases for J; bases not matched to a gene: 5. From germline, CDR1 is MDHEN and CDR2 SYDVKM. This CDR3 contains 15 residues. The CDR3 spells CASSLGRGANQPQHF. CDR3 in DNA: TGTGCCAGCAGTTTGGGCAGGGGGGCCAATCAGCCCCAGCATTTT.

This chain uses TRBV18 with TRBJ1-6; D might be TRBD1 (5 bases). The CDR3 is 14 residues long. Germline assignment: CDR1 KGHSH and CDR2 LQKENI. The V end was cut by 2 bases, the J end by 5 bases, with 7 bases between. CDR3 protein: CASSPKQDNSPLHF. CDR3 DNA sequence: TGTGCCAGCTCACCAAAACAGGATAATTCACCCCTCCACTTT.

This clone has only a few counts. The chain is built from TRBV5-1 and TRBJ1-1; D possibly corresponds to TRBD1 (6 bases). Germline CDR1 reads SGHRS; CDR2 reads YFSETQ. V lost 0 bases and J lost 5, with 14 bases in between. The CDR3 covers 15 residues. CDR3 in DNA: TGCGCCAGCAGCTTGGCCCAGGGGTTTTCAACTGAAGCTTTCTTT. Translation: CASSLAQGFSTEAFF.

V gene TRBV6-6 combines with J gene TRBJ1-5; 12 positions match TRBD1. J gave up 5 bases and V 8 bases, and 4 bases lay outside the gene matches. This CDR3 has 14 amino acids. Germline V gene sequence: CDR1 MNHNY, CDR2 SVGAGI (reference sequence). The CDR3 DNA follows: TGTGCCAGCCGGGACAGGGGGCAGGATCAGCCCCAGCATTTT. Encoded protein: CASRDRGQDQPQHF.

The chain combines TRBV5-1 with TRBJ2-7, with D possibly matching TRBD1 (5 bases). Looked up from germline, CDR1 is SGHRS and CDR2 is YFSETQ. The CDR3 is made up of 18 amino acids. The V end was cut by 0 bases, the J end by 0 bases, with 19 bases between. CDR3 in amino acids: CASSLGPGGRTSSYEQYF. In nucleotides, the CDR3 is TGCGCCAGCAGCTTGGGCCCTGGCGGACGGACAAGCTCCTACGAGCAGTACTTC.

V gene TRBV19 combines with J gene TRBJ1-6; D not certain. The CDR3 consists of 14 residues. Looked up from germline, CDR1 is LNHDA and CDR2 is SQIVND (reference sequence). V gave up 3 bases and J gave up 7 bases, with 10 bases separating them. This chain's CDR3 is CASSITGTNSPLHF. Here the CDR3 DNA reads TGTGCCAGTAGTATCACGGGTACCAATTCACCCCTCCACTTT.

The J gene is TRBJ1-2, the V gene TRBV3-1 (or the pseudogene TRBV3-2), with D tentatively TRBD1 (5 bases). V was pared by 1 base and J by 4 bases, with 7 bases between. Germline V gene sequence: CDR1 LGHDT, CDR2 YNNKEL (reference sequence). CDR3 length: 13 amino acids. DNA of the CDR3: TGTGCCAGCAGCCAAGGGACAACCTATGGCTACACCTTC. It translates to CASSQGTTYGYTF.